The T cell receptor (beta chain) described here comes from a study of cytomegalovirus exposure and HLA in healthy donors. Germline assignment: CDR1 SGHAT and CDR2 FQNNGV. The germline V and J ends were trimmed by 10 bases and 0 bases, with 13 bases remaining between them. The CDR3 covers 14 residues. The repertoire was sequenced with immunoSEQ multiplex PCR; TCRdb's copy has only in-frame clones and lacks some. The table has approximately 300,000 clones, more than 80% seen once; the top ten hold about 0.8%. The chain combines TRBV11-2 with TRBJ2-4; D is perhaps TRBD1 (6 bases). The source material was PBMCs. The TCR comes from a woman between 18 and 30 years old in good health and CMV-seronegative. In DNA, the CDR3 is TGTGCCACCAAGGTACAGGGAGCCAAAAACATTCAGTACTTC. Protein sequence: CATKVQGAKNIQYF.